This entry features one TCR beta chain sequence. Antigen: not known. Expressed TCRB transcripts were sequenced because the isolated RNA had all been reverse transcribed beforehand. Clones were read by immunoSEQ multiplex PCR, and TCRdb kept only the in-frame ones, dropping some. This sample carries about 370,000 clones, around 10% of them seen once, and the ten largest clones take less than 0.65%. This sample stems from a study of beta chain features in type 1 diabetes. Study findings and constraints: Moderately but significantly shorter TCRB CDR3s were found in Type 1 diabetes patients in all four CD4+ subsets.

The CDR3 is 13 amino acids. Germline lookup yields CDR1 MDHEN and CDR2 SYDVKM. V was clipped by 3 bases and J by 5 bases, with 10 bases between them. This chain uses TRBV28 with TRBJ1-1; D uncertain. Material for sequencing was central memory CD4+ T cells from blood. This sequence was found in a young man with type 1 diabetes. The CDR3 DNA follows: TGTGCCAGCAGTTTCAGCGGCGGAACTGAAGCTTTCTTT. Amino acid sequence: CASSFSGGTEAFF.